The 2 T cell receptor beta chains reported below all come from one sample, sequenced in a study of cytomegalovirus exposure and HLA in healthy donors (dated by TCRdb to about 2017). The library was made by the immunoSEQ multiplex PCR assay. The multiplex PCR relied on a mix of 60 forward primers for TCR Vbeta segments and 13 reverse primers for TCR Jbeta segments. The immuneACCESS repertoire file appears here via TCRdb, limited to in-frame rearrangements. These files lack a portion of the clones; in checked studies, under half of the deficit traces to unresolved V genes, and the cause of the others is not known. The sample table contains 95,000 to 150,000 clones; only one count was recorded for 70% to 80% of them. The ten top clones hold more than 1.5% of the sample. Sample: PBMCs. The receptors were sampled from a man aged 50 to 60 in good health and CMV-seronegative.

The rearrangement links TRBV28 to TRBJ2-1; D is perhaps TRBD2 (5 bases). This CDR3 spans 13 amino acids. The germline V and J ends were trimmed by 5 bases and 7 bases, with 12 bases remaining between them. The germline V gene encodes CDR1 MDHEN and CDR2 SYDVKM. The CDR3 sequence is CASSRLAGNEQFF. The CDR3 nucleotides are TGTGCCAGCAGTCGTCTAGCCGGGAATGAGCAGTTCTTC.

The chain is built from TRBV30 and TRBJ1-2; no clear D. This CDR3 is 11 amino acids long. Germline V gene lookup returns CDR1 GTSNPN and CDR2 SVGIG (reference sequence). The germline V and J ends were trimmed by 6 bases and 0 bases, with 5 bases remaining between them. CDR3 nucleotides: TGTGCCTGCCCAGCTAACTATGGCTACACCTTC. Its protein is CACPANYGYTF.